The T cell receptor beta chain described here comes from a study of T cells in Graves' hyperthyroidism and ophthalmopathy. Whole-study findings and limits: Model-based prediction identified ophthalmopathy a median around seven months prior to its onset.

Worth noting for this clonotype: Its antigen is undetermined. A read error may account for a junction end that differs from germline.

Researchers amplified the TCR beta CDR3 regions from RNA transcripts. Using the HTBI primer set, a first-round RT-PCR was run on the TCR CDR3. TCRdb reprocessed the multiplex PCR reads via MiXCR and lists one record per CDR3 protein. The sample records hundreds of thousands of distinct CDR3 sequences, roughly 37% being singletons. The CDR3 has 16 amino acids. Per germline, CDR1 SSHAT and CDR2 FNYEAQ (reference sequence). This receptor was taken from a man aged 18 to 29 with Graves' hyperthyroidism. The sample was blood. The chain has TRBV7-7 and TRBJ2-2; D is possibly TRBD2 (5 bases). CDR3 sequence: CASSLEYGKNTGELFF. The CDR3 DNA sequence: TGTGCTAGCAGCTTAGAATACGGGAAAAACACCGGGGAGCTGTTTTTT.